These 29 T cell receptor beta chains were all obtained from the same sample, sequenced in a study of T cell changes during pregnancy in multiple sclerosis. The table came from immunoSEQ multiplex PCR; TCRdb's copy has only in-frame clones and leaves some out. The sample records around 68,000 clones, roughly 91% being singletons. The input for sequencing was peripheral blood, taken in the third trimester of pregnancy. The receptors here all came from a female donor in good health, enrolled as a control in a pregnancy study.

The V and J genes are TRBV28 and TRBJ2-7; a possible D gene is TRBD1 (5 bases). Trimming cost V 6 bases and J 7 bases, with 19 bases left between them. Germline lookup yields CDR1 MDHEN and CDR2 SYDVKM. The CDR3 runs to 14 residues. The CDR3 here is CASRGRQLPDEQYF. The CDR3 DNA reads as TGTGCCAGCAGAGGAAGACAGCTCCCCGATGAGCAGTACTTC.

V and J are TRBV27 and TRBJ1-6; TRBD1 might be the D (5 bases). In germline, CDR1 is MNHEY, CDR2 SMNVEV (reference sequence). The CDR3 runs to 12 residues. V shed 6 bases and J shed 7 bases, with 7 bases lying between them. CDR3 amino acids: CASRKGNSPLHF. CDR3 nucleotides: TGTGCCAGCAGGAAGGGGAATTCACCCCTCCACTTT.

The chain recombines TRBV9 with TRBJ1-1; TRBD1 agrees at 8 bases. This CDR3 contains 19 residues. J gave up 4 bases and V 5 bases, and 22 bases lay outside the gene matches. Germline V CDR1 and CDR2: SGDLS, YYNGEE. CDR3 nucleotide sequence: TGTGCCAGCAGTCCTACCTATCCCGGCGACAGGGGTCTAGGCACTGAAGCTTTCTTT. It yields the protein CASSPTYPGDRGLGTEAFF.

This rearrangement joins TRBV25-1 to TRBJ2-7; possibly TRBD2 for D (5 bases). The germline V gene has CDR1 MGHDK and CDR2 SYGVNS. The CDR3 sequence is 11 residues long. V shed 7 bases and J shed 2 bases, with 6 bases lying between them. The DNA for the CDR3 is TGTGCCAGCAAGGGAGCCTACGAGCAGTACTTC. Its translation is CASKGAYEQYF.

This clone was observed a single time. This rearrangement joins TRBV28 to TRBJ2-1; D remains ambiguous. Germline assignment: CDR1 MDHEN and CDR2 SYDVKM. This CDR3 is 12 amino acids long. With 1 base removed from V and 9 bases from J, the gap between germline ends came to 7 bases. CDR3 nucleotides: TGTGCCAGCAGTTTATCGTATAGTGAGCAGTTCTTC. Residues: CASSLSYSEQFF.

The chain combines TRBV7-8 with TRBJ1-1; 8 bases are shared with TRBD1. The CDR3 totals 19 residues. The J segment lost 0 bases and the V segment lost 6 bases, leaving 18 bases of the junction unmatched. Germline loops: CDR1 SGHVS, CDR2 FQNEAQ. The CDR3 DNA is TGTGCCAGCAGTCAGACAGCAGGGGGCGTTACGAGGATGAACACTGAAGCTTTCTTT. Amino acids: CASSQTAGGVTRMNTEAFF. The whole variable domain, remainder taken from reference TRBV7-8 and TRBJ1-1, is GAGVSQSPRYKVAKRGQDVALRCDPISGHVSLFWYQQALGQGPEFLTYFQNEAQLDKSGLPSDRFFAERPEGSVSTLKIQRTQQEDSAVYLCASSQTAGGVTRMNTEAFFGQGTRLTVV.

The chain has TRBV10-3 and TRBJ2-3; the match to TRBD2 covers 7 bases. V dropped 10 bases and J dropped 6; count of bases not matched to a gene: 4. The CDR3 consists of 11 residues. Germline values: CDR1 ENHRY, CDR2 SYGVKD. CDR3 nucleotide sequence: TGTGCCACGCGGGGGTGGGATACGCAGTATTTT. This sequence encodes CATRGWDTQYF.

The genes are TRBV19 and TRBJ2-4; D call uncertain. V lost 8 bases to trimming and J lost 1 base, with 9 bases between them. Germline V gene sequence: CDR1 LNHDA, CDR2 SQIVND (reference sequence). CDR3 size: 13 residues. The CDR3 is CASLDWAKNIQYF. CDR3 bases: TGTGCCAGTTTAGATTGGGCCAAAAACATTCAGTACTTC.

The rearrangement links TRBV7-9 to TRBJ1-2, with no clear D. V lost 4 bases to trimming and J lost 2 bases, with 2 bases between them. The CDR3 covers 11 residues. Germline CDR1 SEHNR, CDR2 FQNEAQ (reference sequence). CDR3 sequence (DNA): TGTGCCAGCAGCTCAAACTATGGCTACACCTTC. Amino acids: CASSSNYGYTF.

V is TRBV29-1 and J is TRBJ2-2; the match to TRBD1 covers 12 bases. This CDR3 has 16 residues. Germline V gene sequence: CDR1 SQVTM, CDR2 ANQGSEA. J gave up 2 bases and V 5 bases, and 6 bases lay outside the gene matches. The DNA for the CDR3 is TGCAGCGTTTTGGGACAGGGGGCGAGAAACACCGGGGAGCTGTTTTTT. This sequence encodes CSVLGQGARNTGELFF.

The chain uses TRBV6-6 and TRBJ2-7, with 13 nucleotides matching TRBD2. After removal of 6 bases from V and 3 bases from J, the junction contained 5 bases not matched to a gene. The CDR3 covers 15 residues. CDR1 MNHNY and CDR2 SVGAGI come from the germline V gene (reference sequence). This CDR3 reads CASRDGLAGVYEQYF. The CDR3 coding sequence is TGTGCCAGCAGGGACGGACTAGCGGGAGTCTACGAGCAGTACTTC.

V and J are TRBV19 and TRBJ1-2, with TRBD1 as a possible D gene (6 bases). Germline CDR1 reads LNHDA; CDR2 reads SQIVND (reference sequence). This CDR3 comprises 11 residues. The ends were cut back, 10 bases at V and 8 bases at J, with 14 bases in the middle. The CDR3 reads CATRQVGGYTF. The CDR3 DNA reads TGTGCCACTAGACAGGTCGGAGGCTACACCTTC.

This clone has only one observation. In nucleotides, the CDR3 is TGTGCCAGCAGCCTGAACCGGGGAGGGGAGCAGTACTTC. Its protein is CASSLNRGGEQYF. This chain uses TRBV7-9 with TRBJ2-7; TRBD2 matches 7 bases. The CDR3 is 13 amino acids. V lost 5 bases and J lost 7; bases outside the gene matches: 8. Per germline, CDR1 SEHNR and CDR2 FQNEAQ (reference sequence).

The rearrangement joins TRBV29-1 to TRBJ2-2; D is uncertain. Germline V lookup: CDR1 SQVTM, CDR2 ANQGSEA. The CDR3 is made up of 10 amino acids. Trimming removed 7 bases at V and 7 bases at J, with 7 bases between. This CDR3 is CSAFYGELFF. DNA for the CDR3: TGCAGCGCCTTTTACGGGGAGCTGTTTTTT.

The chain couples TRBV5-1 to TRBJ2-3; D is unresolved. Germline CDR1 SGHRS, CDR2 YFSETQ. The CDR3 extends over 15 amino acids. Trimming shortened V by 0 bases and J by 0 bases, and 8 bases separated the two germline ends. The CDR3 here is CASSLAESSTDTQYF. In nucleotides, the CDR3 is TGCGCCAGCAGCTTGGCCGAGAGTAGCACAGATACGCAGTATTTT.

V gene TRBV7-8 combines with J gene TRBJ1-4; D is perhaps TRBD1 (6 bases). The length of the CDR3 is 15 residues. Germline CDR1 SGHVS, CDR2 FQNEAQ. V lost 3 bases and J 0 bases, leaving 8 bases between the germline ends. The CDR3 DNA sequence: TGTGCCAGCAGCTTCGAGGGGGCAACTAATGAAAAACTGTTTTTT. Translation gives CASSFEGATNEKLFF. The whole variable domain, remainder taken from reference TRBV7-8 and TRBJ1-4, is GAGVSQSPRYKVAKRGQDVALRCDPISGHVSLFWYQQALGQGPEFLTYFQNEAQLDKSGLPSDRFFAERPEGSVSTLKIQRTQQEDSAVYLCASSFEGATNEKLFFGSGTQLSVL.

The CDR3 sequence is CASSPAQPNTEAFF. The CDR3 region has the DNA TGTGCCAGCTCACCGGCACAGCCGAACACTGAAGCTTTCTTT. V usage is TRBV18 and J usage is TRBJ1-1; D gene ambiguous. Germline V gives CDR1 KGHSH, CDR2 LQKENI. This CDR3 has 14 amino acids. V was trimmed by 3 bases and J by 1 base, leaving 9 bases between them. Variable domain in full (rest from reference TRBV18 and TRBJ1-1): NAGVMQNPRHLVRRRGQEARLRCSPMKGHSHVYWYRQLPEEGLKFMVYLQKENIIDESGMPKERFSAEFPKEGPSILRIQQVVRGDSAAYFCASSPAQPNTEAFFGQGTRLTVV.

The V call is TRBV5-1, the J call TRBJ2-7; a possible D gene is TRBD1 (6 bases). Trimming pared 2 bases from V and 2 bases from J, leaving 14 bases between. The CDR3 runs 15 residues. Germline CDR1 is SGHRS and CDR2 is YFSETQ. This chain's CDR3 is CASSFGDTRTYEQYF. CDR3 DNA: TGCGCCAGCAGCTTCGGGGACACACGGACCTACGAGCAGTACTTC.

The chain employs TRBV29-1 and TRBJ2-1; 7 bases line up with TRBD1. With 7 bases clipped from V and 8 bases from J, the junction kept 8 bases outside the gene matches. The CDR3 covers 12 residues. Germline assignment: CDR1 SQVTM and CDR2 ANQGSEA. This CDR3 reads CSGVTGIDEQFF. CDR3 DNA: TGCAGCGGTGTGACAGGGATCGATGAGCAGTTCTTC.

This chain links TRBV27 with TRBJ2-7; maybe TRBD2 (6 bases). Trimming cost V 5 bases and J 1 base, with 12 bases left between them. The CDR3 has 14 residues. The germline V gene has CDR1 MNHEY and CDR2 SMNVEV (reference sequence). This CDR3 reads CASSPGGASYEQYF. CDR3 DNA: TGTGCCAGCAGTCCCGGCGGGGCGTCCTACGAGCAGTACTTC.

The chain couples TRBV7-2 to TRBJ2-5, with 9 nucleotides matching TRBD1. The V segment lost 3 bases and the J segment 5 bases; nucleotides outside the gene matches: 7. CDR1 and CDR2 (germline): SGHTA, FQGNSA. The CDR3 length is 15 residues. The CDR3 nucleotides read TGTGCCAGCAGCTTTTACAGGGGGCAGGGGGAGACCCAGTACTTC. Translated, it gives CASSFYRGQGETQYF.

With regard to this clone: A read error may account for a junction end that differs from germline. The chain uses TRBV7-7 and TRBJ2-7, with a weak D call TRBD1 (5 bases). Per germline, CDR1 SSHAT and CDR2 FNYEAQ (reference sequence). CDR3 size: 15 residues. The DNA of the CDR3 is TGTGCTAGCAGCTTAGAGCCAGGGCCCTCCTACGAGCAGTACTTC. Amino acids: CASSLEPGPSYEQYF.

The chain joins TRBV28 to TRBJ2-1; weak D call: TRBD2 (6 bases). CDR1 is MDHEN and CDR2 is SYDVKM in the germline V gene. V lost 6 bases and J lost 0, with 12 bases in between. This CDR3 spans 15 amino acids. The CDR3 is CASSFSGSSYNEQFF. For the CDR3, the DNA is TGTGCCAGCAGCTTTAGCGGAAGCTCCTACAATGAGCAGTTCTTC.

The rearrangement joins TRBV5-1 to TRBJ2-1, with 8 bases that match TRBD1. CDR1 is SGHRS, CDR2 YFSETQ, per germline. This CDR3 has 14 amino acids. The V gene end was trimmed by 0 bases and the J gene end by 9 bases; junction bases not matched to a gene: 5. CDR3 DNA sequence: TGCGCCAGCAGCTTGGGACAGGGGTCTGGTGAGCAGTTCTTC. Encoded protein: CASSLGQGSGEQFF.

The chain links TRBV9 to TRBJ2-7, with 12 bases that match TRBD2. This CDR3 contains 17 residues. Per the germline V gene, CDR1 is SGDLS and CDR2 is YYNGEE. The trim removed 7 bases at V and 2 bases at J, leaving 13 bases unmatched. Here the CDR3 DNA reads TGTGCCAGCCCACCCCGACTAGCGGGAGACCGTCCCTACGAGCAGTACTTC. As protein: CASPPRLAGDRPYEQYF.

This sequence joins TRBV19 and TRBJ1-2, with unresolved D. From germline, CDR1 is LNHDA and CDR2 SQIVND (reference sequence). The CDR3 extends over 13 amino acids. Trimming took off 5 bases at V and 2 bases at J, with 9 bases between the two ends. DNA of the CDR3: TGTGCCAGTAGTTGGACGGGGAACTATGGCTACACCTTC. This gives the protein CASSWTGNYGYTF.

This sequence joins TRBV11-2 and TRBJ1-6, with a possible D match to TRBD1 (6 bases). Germline V lookup: CDR1 SGHAT, CDR2 FQNNGV. Trimming shortened V by 1 base and J by 8 bases, and 15 bases separated the two germline ends. The CDR3 totals 16 residues. The CDR3 reads CASSLGRGGGDSPLHF. The CDR3 nucleotides are TGTGCCAGCAGCTTAGGCCGAGGGGGGGGTGATTCACCCCTCCACTTT.

This clone was seen only once. The V gene is TRBV5-4, the J gene TRBJ2-3; 8 positions agree with TRBD1. Unmatched junction bases numbered 6, after V lost 0 bases and J lost 6 bases. The CDR3 is 15 residues long. Germline-derived CDR1 and CDR2 are SGHNT and YYREEE (reference sequence). CDR3 in DNA: TGTGCCAGCAGCTTGGCCGCCAGGGGGCAGGATACGCAGTATTTT. It is translated as CASSLAARGQDTQYF.

This chain uses TRBV27 with TRBJ2-1; 8 positions agree with TRBD2. The germline gives CDR1 MNHEY, CDR2 SMNVEV (reference sequence). The CDR3 loop spans 16 amino acids. With 2 bases clipped from V and 7 bases from J, the junction kept 10 bases outside the gene matches. Here the CDR3 DNA reads TGTGCCAGCAGTTTAGTTAAGGCGGGAGGCTCGAATGAGCAGTTCTTC. As protein: CASSLVKAGGSNEQFF.